The 10 T cell receptor beta chains below were found in one sample sequenced in a study of human CD8 memory T cell subsets. By UMI-labeled 5' RACE, the TCR beta libraries were made. One entry per CDR3 protein, without DNA, is what TCRdb gives after re-calling the 5' RACE reads. The repertoire table contains around 3,500 distinct CDR3 sequences. The sequenced material came from CD8+ T cells from PBMCs. These receptors were collected from a human donor in good health.

The chain recombines TRBV9 with TRBJ1-3. The CDR3 is made up of 16 amino acids. Germline CDR1 reads SGDLS; CDR2 reads YYNGEE. The CDR3 loop is CASSVATGNSGNTIYF.

The gene calls are TRBV6-6 and TRBJ2-3; the TCRdb D gene call, TRBD2, has no DNA to confirm it. The CDR3 covers 17 residues. CDR1 is MNHNY and CDR2 is SVGAGI in the germline V gene (reference sequence). The CDR3 sequence: CASSHYPPSGGEDTQYF.

The V and J genes are TRBV6-4 and TRBJ2-3; the D call from TCRdb, TRBD1, cannot be confirmed without DNA. The CDR3 loop spans 16 amino acids. Germline loops: CDR1 MRHNA, CDR2 SNTAGT. CDR3: CASSEVMGTGADTQYF.

Considering frequency, this clonotype is medium-sized. The chain uses TRBV2 and TRBJ1-5. This CDR3 spans 11 amino acids. The germline CDR1 and CDR2 sequences are SNHLY and FYNNEI. The CDR3 is CASSYNQPQHF.

V and J are TRBV27 and TRBJ1-5; the TCRdb call, TRBD1, lacks DNA for checking. The CDR3 consists of 14 residues. CDR1 is MNHEY, CDR2 SMNVEV, per germline (reference sequence). The CDR3 sequence: CASSPRGGNQPQHF.

Here the CDR3 reads CATSDFGVNTEAFF. The chain carries TRBV24-1 and TRBJ1-1. CDR3 length equals 14 residues. Germline V CDR1 and CDR2: KGHDR, SFDVKD.

This clonotype ranks as large in terms of frequency. The genes are TRBV7-3 and TRBJ2-7; TCRdb names TRBD2, which stays unverified in the absence of DNA. The CDR3 loop spans 14 amino acids. The germline gives CDR1 SGHTA, CDR2 FQGTGA. CDR3 amino acids: CASSLPSGPYEQYF.

This chain connects TRBV7-8 to TRBJ2-1. Germline assignment: CDR1 SGHVS and CDR2 FQNEAQ. This CDR3 spans 15 amino acids. CDR3 in amino acids: CASSLTRTTDNEQFF.

The genes are TRBV7-8 and TRBJ2-5; the D call of TRBD1 rests on TCRdb alone, since no DNA is present to check it. Germline lookup yields CDR1 SGHVS and CDR2 FQNEAQ. The CDR3 totals 13 residues. CDR3 sequence: CASSSPGEETQYF.

The chain recombines TRBV7-7 with TRBJ2-2; lacking DNA, the TRBD1 call made by TCRdb goes unchecked. The CDR3 totals 17 residues. The germline CDR1 and CDR2 sequences are SSHAT and FNYEAQ (reference sequence). The chain's CDR3 is CASSLDTGGANTGELFF.